A selection of T cell receptor beta chains follows, all from one sample in a study of blood T cell repertoires in COVID-19. TCRdb's table, derived via immunoSEQ multiplex PCR, lists solely in-frame clones and lacks some. The data show tens of thousands of clones, around 83% seen once. Sequenced: peripheral blood. The receptor source for this set is a human donor in a cohort sampled during active COVID-19. Both conserved end residues are part of each CDR3. Fields, in order: CDR3 length, J gene, V gene, CDR3 protein.

CDR3 length: 13; J gene: TRBJ1-2; V gene: TRBV6-6; CDR3 protein: CASTNQGARGYTF
CDR3 length: 13; J gene: TRBJ1-1; V gene: TRBV14; CDR3 protein: CASSPQLNTEAFF
CDR3 length: 14; J gene: TRBJ1-2; V gene: TRBV5-5; CDR3 protein: CASSLSTGGYGYTF
CDR3 length: 13; J gene: TRBJ1-1; V gene: TRBV29-1; CDR3 protein: CSVDGQMNTEAFF
CDR3 length: 14; J gene: TRBJ2-1; V gene: TRBV10-2; CDR3 protein: CASSRDRGLVEQFF
CDR3 length: 18; J gene: TRBJ2-1; V gene: TRBV5-8; CDR3 protein: CASSKKRRQGAQYNEQFF
CDR3 length: 16; J gene: TRBJ1-5; V gene: TRBV15; CDR3 protein: CATSRVQGAYNQPQHF
CDR3 length: 14; J gene: TRBJ2-3; V gene: TRBV24-1; CDR3 protein: CATSGTGLSDTQYF
CDR3 length: 12; J gene: TRBJ2-5; V gene: TRBV5-1; CDR3 protein: CASSSTGETQYF
CDR3 length: 11; J gene: TRBJ1-1; V gene: TRBV20-1; CDR3 protein: CSASQGAEAFF
CDR3 length: 13; J gene: TRBJ2-3; V gene: TRBV12-5; CDR3 protein: CASGLAGTDTQYF
CDR3 length: 15; J gene: TRBJ2-2; V gene: TRBV9; CDR3 protein: CASSVAGALTGELFF
CDR3 length: 14; J gene: TRBJ1-4; V gene: TRBV5-6; CDR3 protein: CASSDRDRGEKLFF
CDR3 length: 14; J gene: TRBJ1-2; V gene: TRBV5-4; CDR3 protein: CASSVSSTTYGYTF
CDR3 length: 13; J gene: TRBJ1-5; V gene: TRBV5-1; CDR3 protein: CASSFSGPQPQHF
CDR3 length: 13; J gene: TRBJ2-1; V gene: TRBV5-4; CDR3 protein: CASSELQDNEQFF
CDR3 length: 15; J gene: TRBJ2-3; V gene: TRBV6-5; CDR3 protein: CASTKGHSSTDTQYF
CDR3 length: 17; J gene: TRBJ2-1; V gene: TRBV10-1; CDR3 protein: CASSGTSGRSVYNEQFF
CDR3 length: 12; J gene: TRBJ2-7; V gene: TRBV2; CDR3 protein: CASGGQGYEQYF
CDR3 length: 14; J gene: TRBJ1-2; V gene: TRBV2; CDR3 protein: CASSLQSLNYGYTF
CDR3 length: 15; J gene: TRBJ1-6; V gene: TRBV3-1/TRBV3-2; CDR3 protein: CASSQVTGKDSPLHF
CDR3 length: 16; J gene: TRBJ2-1; V gene: TRBV5-4; CDR3 protein: CASSPGLAGAYNEQFF
CDR3 length: 15; J gene: TRBJ2-5; V gene: TRBV5-4; CDR3 protein: CASSASTGAQETQYF
CDR3 length: 15; J gene: TRBJ2-7; V gene: TRBV30; CDR3 protein: CAWSVRGTRAHEQYF
CDR3 length: 15; J gene: TRBJ2-1; V gene: TRBV7-2; CDR3 protein: CASSSYRGPTGEQFF
CDR3 length: 13; J gene: TRBJ2-1; V gene: TRBV7-3; CDR3 protein: CASSSGTPYEQFF
CDR3 length: 11; J gene: TRBJ2-7; V gene: TRBV20-1; CDR3 protein: CSALENYEQYF
CDR3 length: 14; J gene: TRBJ2-1; V gene: TRBV2; CDR3 protein: CASRRDGASNEQFF
CDR3 length: 15; J gene: TRBJ2-2; V gene: TRBV5-1; CDR3 protein: CASSKGLVNTGELFF
CDR3 length: 14; J gene: TRBJ2-7; V gene: TRBV2; CDR3 protein: CASSVEGLAYEQYF
CDR3 length: 15; J gene: TRBJ1-5; V gene: TRBV4-1; CDR3 protein: CASSEGSLGNQPQHF
CDR3 length: 14; J gene: TRBJ2-7; V gene: TRBV7-2; CDR3 protein: CASSGTGGRYEQYF
CDR3 length: 15; J gene: TRBJ2-5; V gene: TRBV3-1/TRBV3-2; CDR3 protein: CASSHSRTFQETQYF
CDR3 length: 11; J gene: TRBJ2-6; V gene: TRBV11-2; CDR3 protein: CASSLMRVLTF
CDR3 length: 9; J gene: TRBJ2-7; V gene: TRBV20-1; CDR3 protein: CSASCEQYF
CDR3 length: 15; J gene: TRBJ1-1; V gene: TRBV5-5; CDR3 protein: CASSLSGIQGTEAFF
CDR3 length: 13; J gene: TRBJ2-5; V gene: TRBV28; CDR3 protein: CASSFTGQETQYF
CDR3 length: 13; J gene: TRBJ2-7; V gene: TRBV11-2; CDR3 protein: CASSFPPRPEQYF
CDR3 length: 16; J gene: TRBJ2-1; V gene: TRBV24-1; CDR3 protein: CATSDPGQGSDNEQFF
CDR3 length: 15; J gene: TRBJ1-2; V gene: TRBV2; CDR3 protein: CASRVNRELNYGYTF
CDR3 length: 18; J gene: TRBJ2-4; V gene: TRBV30; CDR3 protein: CAWSLARERNLAKNIQYF
CDR3 length: 11; J gene: TRBJ2-5; V gene: TRBV3-1/TRBV3-2; CDR3 protein: CASTFQETQYF
CDR3 length: 15; J gene: TRBJ2-6; V gene: TRBV4-1; CDR3 protein: CASSLAVSGANVLTF
CDR3 length: 14; J gene: TRBJ2-3; V gene: TRBV3-1/TRBV3-2; CDR3 protein: CASSRRGRTDTQYF
CDR3 length: 14; J gene: TRBJ2-1; V gene: TRBV7-2; CDR3 protein: CASSRSGIYNEQFF
CDR3 length: 14; J gene: TRBJ2-2; V gene: TRBV15; CDR3 protein: CATSRGRGTGELFF
CDR3 length: 14; J gene: TRBJ1-1; V gene: TRBV18; CDR3 protein: CASSPGGSNTEAFF
CDR3 length: 15; J gene: TRBJ1-1; V gene: TRBV5-5; CDR3 protein: CASSTPSGSNTEAFF
CDR3 length: 14; J gene: TRBJ2-7; V gene: TRBV27; CDR3 protein: CASSFRQGSREQYF
CDR3 length: 16; J gene: TRBJ1-2; V gene: TRBV7-8; CDR3 protein: CASSPETRQGTYGYTF
CDR3 length: 17; J gene: TRBJ2-5; V gene: TRBV18; CDR3 protein: CASSPAGSGRAGETQYF
CDR3 length: 15; J gene: TRBJ1-2; V gene: TRBV27; CDR3 protein: CASSLRTGAFYGYTF
CDR3 length: 15; J gene: TRBJ2-1; V gene: TRBV5-1; CDR3 protein: CASSPADVWENEQFF
CDR3 length: 18; J gene: TRBJ2-7; V gene: TRBV27; CDR3 protein: CASSLLPPGTSGVYEQYF
CDR3 length: 16; J gene: TRBJ2-1; V gene: TRBV5-1; CDR3 protein: CASSLAGESSYNEQFF